The 2 T cell receptor beta chains presented below share a single source sample, sequenced in a study of T cells in Graves' hyperthyroidism and ophthalmopathy. RNA transcripts gave rise to amplified TCR beta CDR3 regions. RT-PCR in the first round (using the HTBI primer set) targeted the TCR CDR3. TCRdb itself ran the multiplex PCR reads through MiXCR, one entry per CDR3 protein. The repertoire holds roughly 510,000 distinct CDR3 sequences, with around 50% as singletons. The specimen was peripheral blood or thyroid tissue (not recorded which). The receptor source for this set is an adult woman with Graves' disease, either hyperthyroidism or ophthalmopathy (not recorded which).

The chain employs TRBV7-9 and TRBJ1-1; TRBD1 aligns across 8 bases. The junction had 9 bases not matched to a gene; V was cut back by 4 bases and J by 8 bases. Germline lookup yields CDR1 SEHNR and CDR2 FQNEAQ (reference sequence). The CDR3 is 14 amino acids. This CDR3 is CASSYPPYRGEAFF. Here the CDR3 DNA reads TGTGCCAGCAGCTACCCACCTTACAGGGGGGAAGCTTTCTTT.

The chain is built from TRBV6-5 and TRBJ1-4; D remains ambiguous. Germline CDR1 is MNHEY and CDR2 is SVGAGI. The V gene lost 6 bases and the J gene lost 10 bases, with 9 bases spanning the gap. The CDR3 is 11 amino acids. As DNA, the CDR3 is TGTGCCAGCAGCAGAGAGGGAAAACTGTTTTTT. It translates to CASSREGKLFF.